The subject of this entry is one T cell receptor beta chain. This PCR relied on a set of 60 Vbeta primers and 13 Jbeta primers. Assay: immunoSEQ multiplex PCR; the TCRdb copy retains only in-frame clones and omits some. In the table there are approximately 120,000 clones, around 84% of which are singletons. This sample stems from a study of cytomegalovirus exposure and HLA in healthy donors. Trimming stripped 4 bases from V and 0 bases from J, with 15 bases between. There are 16 residues in the CDR3. Germline assignment: CDR1 SGHRS and CDR2 YFSETQ. The chain couples TRBV5-1 to TRBJ2-3; TRBD2 is a possible D gene (5 bases). The receptor was derived from a woman between 40 and 55 years old in good health and CMV-seronegative. Sequenced material: PBMCs. The CDR3 loop reads CASSPGVGWSTDTQYF. DNA for the CDR3: TGCGCCAGCAGCCCCGGGGTCGGCTGGAGCACAGATACGCAGTATTTT.